These T cell receptor beta chains were read from a single sample in a study of blood T cells in healthy people across ages. Each CDR3 protein gets one entry after TCRdb re-called the 5' RACE reads with MiXCR. The sample contains 730,000 or so distinct CDR3 sequences, roughly 45% of which appear only once. Sequencing used blood. These receptor sequences come from a woman aged 55-70 years in good health. Each CDR3 is given with its conserved first and last residue. Each record gives: J gene, V gene, D gene, clone size, CDR3 DNA, CDR3 protein. The D gene is left open where the match is weak. Size is omitted from some rows. Given values are once, few, many or a class for expanded clones.

TRBJ2-7	TRBV14	.	few	TGTGCCAGCAGCCAAAAACCCTACTGGGGCAGCTCCTACGAGCAGTACTTC	CASSQKPYWGSSYEQYF
TRBJ2-3	TRBV6-2/TRBV6-3	TRBD2	.	TGTGCCAGCAGTTACTCCACTAGACTAGCGGATAACACAGATACGCAGTATTTT	CASSYSTRLADNTDTQYF
TRBJ2-1	TRBV11-1	TRBD1	.	TGTGCCAGCAGCTTCGACAGGGTAGTAGGCTACAATGGGCAGTTCTTC	CASSFDRVVGYNGQFF
TRBJ2-7	TRBV18	.	.	TGTGCCAGCTCACCCGGACAGCGGCTTTGGTACGAGCAGTACTTC	CASSPGQRLWYEQYF
TRBJ1-5	TRBV20-1	.	.	TGCAGTGCTAGAGATGAAACAGGGCGGGAGCCCCAGCATTTT	CSARDETGREPQHF
TRBJ2-5	TRBV2	.	many	TGTGCCAGCAGGGGGACGGGGGAGACCCAGTACTTC	CASRGTGETQYF
TRBJ2-3	TRBV4-2	TRBD2	.	TGTGCCAGCAGCCAAGAGGCTCTAGCGGGGGGGACGGGCACAGATACGCAGTATTTT	CASSQEALAGGTGTDTQYF
TRBJ1-6	TRBV10-3	TRBD1	.	TGTGCCATCAGTGGAGGGACAGGGGGCCCACCCCTCCACTTT	CAISGGTGGPPLHF
TRBJ1-2	TRBV5-1	.	.	TGCGCCAGCAGCTTAGACAGTCCCCTTGGTGGCTATGGCTACACCTTC	CASSLDSPLGGYGYTF
TRBJ2-3	TRBV6-1	TRBD1	.	TGTGCCAGCAGTCCAGACAGGGGTCTAATGGGAACAGATACGCAGTATTTT	CASSPDRGLMGTDTQYF